The present T cell receptor (beta chain) was sequenced within a study of T-cell memory formation after mild COVID-19. Study details: TCR clusters largely stayed donor specific. Study outcomes and limitations: Researchers could not confirm that second-wave clones peaking on day 37 targeted SARS-CoV-2. The study found contracting CD4+ clones mainly in CM and EM and contracting CD8+ clones in EMRA. Pre-infection memory contained some responding clones, which suggested that cross-reactive memory had joined.

In germline, CDR1 is SGHRS, CDR2 YFSETQ. The V end lost 3 bases, the J end lost 0 bases, and 21 bases lay between the germline ends. This CDR3 has 18 amino acids. Remarks on this clonotype: The target antigen is unknown.

TCRdb independently ran MiXCR on the 5' RACE reads; one entry per CDR3 protein. The profile shows a few hundred thousand distinct CDR3 sequences, approximately 27% of them singletons. Material: PBMCs or a T cell subset sorted from them (not recorded which). The rearrangement joins TRBV5-1 to TRBJ1-1; D may be TRBD1 (5 bases). The TCR originated in an adult woman who had mild COVID-19 (a few samples of this study predate the infection). Cell type and time point are not known. The CDR3 here is CASSSGGLGAGMNTEAFF. As DNA, the CDR3 is TGCGCCAGCAGCTCGGGGGGTCTTGGTGCGGGGATGAACACTGAAGCTTTCTTT.